The rows below give T cell receptor beta chains drawn from one sample of a study of blood T cell repertoires in COVID-19. The data were produced by immunoSEQ multiplex PCR, yet TCRdb's version contains in-frame clones alone and is incomplete. The table has 120,000 or so clones, 70% to 90% seen once; the top ten hold around 4%. Sequenced input: peripheral blood. The receptor set was obtained from a woman aged 45-65 years with acute or convalescent COVID-19. Each CDR3 is given with its conserved first and last residue. Fields, in order: J gene, V gene, D gene, clone size, CDR3 DNA, CDR3 protein. The D gene is left open where the match is weak. Clone size appears in some rows only: once, few, many, or a class for an expanded clone.

j_gene: TRBJ2-7
v_gene: TRBV28
d_gene: TRBD2
abundance: NA
CDR3nt: TGTGCCAGCGCCCGGTTTCTAGCGGGAGATTACGAGCAGTACTTC
CDR3aa: CASARFLAGDYEQYF

j_gene: TRBJ1-2
v_gene: TRBV5-1
d_gene: TRBD1
abundance: NA
CDR3nt: TGCGCCAGCAGCTTGTCATCAGGGGGTTATGGCTACACCTTC
CDR3aa: CASSLSSGGYGYTF

j_gene: TRBJ2-1
v_gene: TRBV24-1
d_gene: NA
abundance: few
CDR3nt: TGTGCCACCAGTGATCCGGACAACAATGAGCAGTTCTTC
CDR3aa: CATSDPDNNEQFF

j_gene: TRBJ1-2
v_gene: TRBV11-3
d_gene: NA
abundance: NA
CDR3nt: TGTGCCAGCAGCTTTCGTCCAGTTATCCCCTTTGGCTACACCTTC
CDR3aa: CASSFRPVIPFGYTF

j_gene: TRBJ1-5
v_gene: TRBV10-3
d_gene: NA
abundance: NA
CDR3nt: TGTGCCATCAGTGGCGAGGGCTCTAGCAATCAGCCCCAGCATTTT
CDR3aa: CAISGEGSSNQPQHF

j_gene: TRBJ2-5
v_gene: TRBV29-1
d_gene: TRBD2
abundance: NA
CDR3nt: TGCAGCGTTGGAACGGGACTAACAGACCTTGTGACCCAGTACTTC
CDR3aa: CSVGTGLTDLVTQYF

j_gene: TRBJ2-2
v_gene: TRBV4-2
d_gene: TRBD2
abundance: NA
CDR3nt: TGTGCCAGCAGCCAACGACTAGCGGGGACCGGGGAGCTGTTTTTT
CDR3aa: CASSQRLAGTGELFF

j_gene: TRBJ1-4
v_gene: TRBV7-7
d_gene: TRBD1
abundance: few
CDR3nt: TGTGCTAGCAGCCGAGGACAGGGAACTAATGAAAAACTGTTTTTT
CDR3aa: CASSRGQGTNEKLFF

j_gene: TRBJ1-2
v_gene: TRBV15
d_gene: NA
abundance: NA
CDR3nt: TGTGCCACCAGCGGGCACAAATATGGCTACACCTTC
CDR3aa: CATSGHKYGYTF

j_gene: TRBJ1-5
v_gene: TRBV28
d_gene: TRBD1
abundance: NA
CDR3nt: TGTGCCAGCAAGTTTGAGGGACAGGGAGGTCAGCCCCAGCATTTT
CDR3aa: CASKFEGQGGQPQHF

j_gene: TRBJ1-1
v_gene: TRBV3-1/TRBV3-2
d_gene: NA
abundance: NA
CDR3nt: TGTGCCAGCAGCCTCCAGTCCAGGGGAGAAGCTTTCTTT
CDR3aa: CASSLQSRGEAFF

j_gene: TRBJ2-5
v_gene: TRBV5-1
d_gene: TRBD2
abundance: NA
CDR3nt: TGCGCCAGCAGCCCCGGGACTAGCGGGGTACAAGAGACCCAGTACTTC
CDR3aa: CASSPGTSGVQETQYF

j_gene: TRBJ1-6
v_gene: TRBV10-3
d_gene: TRBD1
abundance: NA
CDR3nt: TGTGCCATCAGTGAGTCCAGGGGGAGCTCCTATAATTCACCCCTCCACTTT
CDR3aa: CAISESRGSSYNSPLHF

j_gene: TRBJ2-1
v_gene: TRBV3-1/TRBV3-2
d_gene: TRBD1
abundance: once
CDR3nt: TGTGCCAGCAGCCGAGTGGGACAGGCCTCCTACAATGAGCAGTTCTTC
CDR3aa: CASSRVGQASYNEQFF

j_gene: TRBJ1-2
v_gene: TRBV19
d_gene: TRBD1
abundance: NA
CDR3nt: TGTGCCAGTACTACGACAGGGGGAGACTATGGCTACACCTTC
CDR3aa: CASTTTGGDYGYTF

j_gene: TRBJ1-5
v_gene: TRBV28
d_gene: TRBD1
abundance: NA
CDR3nt: TGTGCCAGCAGTTTATCGGGGGACAGGGTGTCTCAGCCCCAGCATTTT
CDR3aa: CASSLSGDRVSQPQHF